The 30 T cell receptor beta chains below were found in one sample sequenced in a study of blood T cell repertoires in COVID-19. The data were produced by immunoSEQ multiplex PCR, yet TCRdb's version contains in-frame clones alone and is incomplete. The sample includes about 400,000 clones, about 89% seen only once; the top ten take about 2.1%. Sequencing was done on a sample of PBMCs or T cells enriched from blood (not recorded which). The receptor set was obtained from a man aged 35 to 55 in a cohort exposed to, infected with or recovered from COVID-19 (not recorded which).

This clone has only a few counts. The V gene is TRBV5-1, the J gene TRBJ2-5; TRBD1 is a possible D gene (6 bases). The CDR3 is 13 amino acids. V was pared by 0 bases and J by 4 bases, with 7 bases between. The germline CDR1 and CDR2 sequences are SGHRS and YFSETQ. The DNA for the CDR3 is TGCGCCAGCAGCTTGGAAGGGGGAGAGACCCAGTACTTC. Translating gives CASSLEGGETQYF.

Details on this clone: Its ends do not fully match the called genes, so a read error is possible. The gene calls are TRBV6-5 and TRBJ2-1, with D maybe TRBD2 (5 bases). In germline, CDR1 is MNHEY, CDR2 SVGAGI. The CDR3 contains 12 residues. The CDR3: CASGDGYNEQFF. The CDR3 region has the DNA TGCGCCAGCGGAGACGGGTACAATGAGCAGTTCTTC.

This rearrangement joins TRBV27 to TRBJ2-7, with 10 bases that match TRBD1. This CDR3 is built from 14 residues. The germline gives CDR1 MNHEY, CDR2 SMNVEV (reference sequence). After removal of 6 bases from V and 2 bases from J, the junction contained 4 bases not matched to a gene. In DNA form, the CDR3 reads TGTGCCAGCAGGGGACAGGGGCTGCCCTACGAGCAGTACTTC. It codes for CASRGQGLPYEQYF.

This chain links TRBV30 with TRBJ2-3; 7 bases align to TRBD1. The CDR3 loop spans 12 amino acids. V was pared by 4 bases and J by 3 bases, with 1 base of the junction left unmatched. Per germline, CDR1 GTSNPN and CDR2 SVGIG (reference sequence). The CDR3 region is CAWTGGTDTQYF. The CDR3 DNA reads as TGTGCCTGGACAGGGGGTACAGATACGCAGTATTTT.

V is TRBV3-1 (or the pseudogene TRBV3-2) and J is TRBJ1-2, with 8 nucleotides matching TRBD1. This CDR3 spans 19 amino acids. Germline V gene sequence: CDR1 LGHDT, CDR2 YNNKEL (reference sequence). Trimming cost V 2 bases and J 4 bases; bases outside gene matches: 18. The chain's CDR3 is CASSQPPWAGQGPLYGYTF. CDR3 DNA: TGTGCCAGCAGCCAACCTCCGTGGGCCGGACAGGGACCACTCTATGGCTACACCTTC.

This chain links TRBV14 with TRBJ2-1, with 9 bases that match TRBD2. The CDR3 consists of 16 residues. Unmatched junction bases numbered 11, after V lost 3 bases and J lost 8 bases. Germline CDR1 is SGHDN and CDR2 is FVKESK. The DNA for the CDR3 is TGTGCCAGCAGCCATAGCGGGAGATTAAGACAATATGAGCAGTTCTTC. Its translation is CASSHSGRLRQYEQFF.

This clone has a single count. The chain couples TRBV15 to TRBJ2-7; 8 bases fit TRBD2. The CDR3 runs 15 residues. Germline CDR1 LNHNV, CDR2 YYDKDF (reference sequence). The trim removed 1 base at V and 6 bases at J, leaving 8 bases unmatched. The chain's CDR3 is CATSRGTAGGAEQYF. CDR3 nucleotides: TGTGCCACCAGCAGAGGAACGGCGGGGGGCGCCGAGCAGTACTTC.

CDR3 sequence: CASSRSTSVYNEQFF. CDR3 sequence (DNA): TGTGCCAGCAGCCGATCCACTAGCGTCTACAATGAGCAGTTCTTC. The V gene is TRBV11-2, the J gene TRBJ2-1, with TRBD2 matching over 7 bases. The CDR3 spans 15 residues. From germline, CDR1 is SGHAT and CDR2 FQNNGV. Germline trimming cut 5 bases from V and 3 bases from J; bases unmatched to any gene: 7.

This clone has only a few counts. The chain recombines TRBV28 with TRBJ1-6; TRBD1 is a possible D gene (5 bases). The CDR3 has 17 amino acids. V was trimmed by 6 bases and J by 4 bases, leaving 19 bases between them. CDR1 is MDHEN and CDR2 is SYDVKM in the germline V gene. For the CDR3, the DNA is TGTGCCAGCAGGGGGGGAGACAGACCAATATATAATTCACCCCTCCACTTT. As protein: CASRGGDRPIYNSPLHF.

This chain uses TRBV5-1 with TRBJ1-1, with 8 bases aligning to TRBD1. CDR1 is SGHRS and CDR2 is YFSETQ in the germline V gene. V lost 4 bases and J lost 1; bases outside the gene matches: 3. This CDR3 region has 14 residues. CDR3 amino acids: CASSPDRANTEAFF. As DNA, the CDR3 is TGCGCCAGCAGCCCGGACAGGGCGAACACTGAAGCTTTCTTT.

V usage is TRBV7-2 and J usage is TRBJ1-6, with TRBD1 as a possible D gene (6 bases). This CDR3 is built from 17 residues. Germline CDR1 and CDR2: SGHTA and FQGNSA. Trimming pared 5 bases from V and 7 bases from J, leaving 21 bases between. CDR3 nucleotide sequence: TGTGCCAGCAGCGTAGGGGGGCGGGGGCGCAGGAATTCACCCCTCCACTTT. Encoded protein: CASSVGGRGRRNSPLHF.

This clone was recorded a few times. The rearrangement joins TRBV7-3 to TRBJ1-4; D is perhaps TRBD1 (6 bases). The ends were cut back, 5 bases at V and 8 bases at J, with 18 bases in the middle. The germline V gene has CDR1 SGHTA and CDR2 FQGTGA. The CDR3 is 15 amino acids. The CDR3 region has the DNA TGTGCCAGCAGCGCAGGGACAACACCGGGAGAAAAACTGTTTTTT. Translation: CASSAGTTPGEKLFF.

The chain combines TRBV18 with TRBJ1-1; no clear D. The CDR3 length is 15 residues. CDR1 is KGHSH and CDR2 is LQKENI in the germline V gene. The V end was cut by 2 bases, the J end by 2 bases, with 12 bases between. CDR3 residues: CASSPYSVGNTEAFF. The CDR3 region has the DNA TGTGCCAGCTCACCATATAGTGTCGGTAACACTGAAGCTTTCTTT.

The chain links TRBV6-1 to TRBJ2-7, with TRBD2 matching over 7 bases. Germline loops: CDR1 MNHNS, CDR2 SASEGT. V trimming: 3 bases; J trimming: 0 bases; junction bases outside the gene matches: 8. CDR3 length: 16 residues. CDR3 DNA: TGTGCCAGCAGTGACGCCGGGAGGCCGAGCTCCTACGAGCAGTACTTC. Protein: CASSDAGRPSSYEQYF.

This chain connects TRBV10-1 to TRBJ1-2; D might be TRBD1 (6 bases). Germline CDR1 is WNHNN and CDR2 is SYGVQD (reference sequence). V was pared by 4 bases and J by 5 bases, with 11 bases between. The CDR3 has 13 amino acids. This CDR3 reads CASSVDRRYGYTF. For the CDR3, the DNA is TGCGCCAGCAGTGTTGACAGGAGATATGGCTACACCTTC.

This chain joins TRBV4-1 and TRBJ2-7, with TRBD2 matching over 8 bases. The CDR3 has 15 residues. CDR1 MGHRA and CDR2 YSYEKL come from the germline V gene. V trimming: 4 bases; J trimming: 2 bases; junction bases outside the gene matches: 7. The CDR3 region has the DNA TGCGCCAGCAGCCGGGCCGGGACTAGAGCCTACGAGCAGTACTTC. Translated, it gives CASSRAGTRAYEQYF.

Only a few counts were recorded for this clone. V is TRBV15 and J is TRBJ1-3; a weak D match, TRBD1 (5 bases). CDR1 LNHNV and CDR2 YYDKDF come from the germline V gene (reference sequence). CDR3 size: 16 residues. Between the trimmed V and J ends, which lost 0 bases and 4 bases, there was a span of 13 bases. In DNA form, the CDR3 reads TGTGCCACCAGCAGAGATCTGGGGGGAATAGGAAACACCATATATTTT. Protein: CATSRDLGGIGNTIYF.

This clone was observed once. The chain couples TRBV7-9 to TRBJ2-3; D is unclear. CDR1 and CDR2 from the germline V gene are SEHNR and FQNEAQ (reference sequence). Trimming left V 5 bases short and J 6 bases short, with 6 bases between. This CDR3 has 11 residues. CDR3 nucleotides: TGTGCCAGCAGCCTCGCGGATACGCAGTATTTT. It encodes CASSLADTQYF.

CDR3 in amino acids: CASSSPGGRYQPQHF. The CDR3 nucleotides read TGTGCCAGCAGTTCCCCGGGAGGGAGGTATCAGCCCCAGCATTTT. The rearrangement uses TRBV28 and TRBJ1-5, with no clear D. CDR1 is MDHEN, CDR2 SYDVKM, per germline. This CDR3 is built from 15 residues. Trimming stripped 4 bases from V and 5 bases from J, with 15 bases between.

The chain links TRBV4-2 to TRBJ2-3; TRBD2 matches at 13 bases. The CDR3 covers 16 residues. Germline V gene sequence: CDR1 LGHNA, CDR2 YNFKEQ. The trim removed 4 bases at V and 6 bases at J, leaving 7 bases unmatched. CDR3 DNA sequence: TGTGCCAGCAGCCCGCTCGCGACTAGCGGGGGGGATACGCAGTATTTT. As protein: CASSPLATSGGDTQYF.

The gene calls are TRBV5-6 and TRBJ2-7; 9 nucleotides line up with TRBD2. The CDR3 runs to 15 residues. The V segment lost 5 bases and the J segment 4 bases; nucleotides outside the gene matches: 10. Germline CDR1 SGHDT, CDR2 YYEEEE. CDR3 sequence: CASRRRLAGNYEQYF. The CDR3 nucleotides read TGTGCCAGCAGACGTCGTCTAGCGGGAAATTACGAGCAGTACTTC.

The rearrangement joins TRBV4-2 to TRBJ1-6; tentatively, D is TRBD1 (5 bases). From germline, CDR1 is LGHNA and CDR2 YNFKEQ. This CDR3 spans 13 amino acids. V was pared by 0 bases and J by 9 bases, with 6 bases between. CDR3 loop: CASSQDRASPLHF. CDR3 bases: TGTGCCAGCAGCCAAGACAGGGCTTCACCCCTCCACTTT.

The CDR3 DNA sequence: TGTGCCAGCTCCACAAGGGGCCGGGACTCTTTGGGGGAGCAGTACTTC. Amino acids: CASSTRGRDSLGEQYF. This chain joins TRBV18 and TRBJ2-7, with D tentatively TRBD2 (6 bases). From germline, CDR1 is KGHSH and CDR2 LQKENI. The V end lost 6 bases, the J end lost 7 bases, and 25 bases lay between the germline ends. This CDR3 has 16 residues.

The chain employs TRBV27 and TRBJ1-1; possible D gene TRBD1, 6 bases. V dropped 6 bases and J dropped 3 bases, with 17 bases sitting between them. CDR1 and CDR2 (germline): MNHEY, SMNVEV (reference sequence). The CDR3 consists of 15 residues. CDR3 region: CASSLDRTLDTEAFF. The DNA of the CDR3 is TGTGCCAGCAGCCTTGACAGGACTTTGGACACTGAAGCTTTCTTT.

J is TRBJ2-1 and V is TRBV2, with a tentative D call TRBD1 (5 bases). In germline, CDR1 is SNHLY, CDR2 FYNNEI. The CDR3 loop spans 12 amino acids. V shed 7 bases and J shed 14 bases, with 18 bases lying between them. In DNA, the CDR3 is TGTGCCAGCACGTTACAGGCCTTTGGAAAGTTCTTC. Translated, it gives CASTLQAFGKFF.

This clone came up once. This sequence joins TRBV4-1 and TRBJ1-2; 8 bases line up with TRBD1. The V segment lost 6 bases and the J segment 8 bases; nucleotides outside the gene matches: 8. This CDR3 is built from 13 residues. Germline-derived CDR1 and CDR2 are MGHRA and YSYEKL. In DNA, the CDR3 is TGCGCCAGCAGTACCGGGACAGGCGACGGCTACACCTTC. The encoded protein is CASSTGTGDGYTF.

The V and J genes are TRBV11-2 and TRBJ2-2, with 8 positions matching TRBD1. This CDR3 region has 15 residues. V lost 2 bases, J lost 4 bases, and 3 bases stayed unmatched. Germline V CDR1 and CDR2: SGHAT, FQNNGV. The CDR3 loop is CASSLTGGFTGELFF. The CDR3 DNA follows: TGTGCCAGCAGCTTAACAGGGGGTTTCACCGGGGAGCTGTTTTTT.

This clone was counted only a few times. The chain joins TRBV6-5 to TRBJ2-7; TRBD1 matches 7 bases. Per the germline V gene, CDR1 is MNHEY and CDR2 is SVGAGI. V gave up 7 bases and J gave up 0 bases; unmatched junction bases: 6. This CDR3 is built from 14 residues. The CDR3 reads CASTATGNSYEQYF. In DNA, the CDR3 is TGTGCCAGCACCGCGACAGGGAACTCCTACGAGCAGTACTTC.

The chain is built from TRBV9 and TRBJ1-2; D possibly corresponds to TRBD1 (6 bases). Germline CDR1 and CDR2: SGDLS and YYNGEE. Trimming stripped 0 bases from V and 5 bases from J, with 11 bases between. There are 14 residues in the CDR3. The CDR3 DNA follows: TGTGCCAGCAGCGTAGACGGGACAAGTTATGGCTACACCTTC. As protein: CASSVDGTSYGYTF.

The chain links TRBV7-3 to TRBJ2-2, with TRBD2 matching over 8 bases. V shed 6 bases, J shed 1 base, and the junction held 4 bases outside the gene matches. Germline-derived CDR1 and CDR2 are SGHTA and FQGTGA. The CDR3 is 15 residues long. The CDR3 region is CASRRLAGNTGELFF. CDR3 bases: TGTGCCAGCAGGAGGCTAGCGGGGAACACCGGGGAGCTGTTTTTT.